This T cell receptor (beta chain) was documented in a study of T cells in Graves' hyperthyroidism and ophthalmopathy. TCR beta CDR3 sequences were amplified from RNA transcripts. HTBI primers were the set used in a first-round RT-PCR of the TCR CDR3. TCRdb itself ran the multiplex PCR reads through MiXCR, one entry per CDR3 protein. The sample holds 500,000 to 600,000 distinct CDR3 sequences; just under 20% are singletons and the top ten take approximately 50%. Study observations and caveats: Model-based prediction identified ophthalmopathy a median approximately 6 months prior to its onset.

The study included ophthalmopathy patients with Clinical Activity Score at least 3, NOSPECS grade at least 4 and duration under 3 months. Patients showing uncontrolled infection, other autoimmune disease, pregnancy or lactation were ineligible. PBMCs stemmed from 8.5 to 10 ml fresh peripheral blood. About this clonotype: Antigen: not known.

Germline CDR1 and CDR2: DFQATT and SNEGSKA (reference sequence). CDR3 length: 13 residues. V lost 3 bases and J 0 bases, leaving 6 bases between the germline ends. The chain has TRBV20-1 and TRBJ2-1; D gene uncertain. The sequenced material came from blood. The sequence was obtained from a man aged 35 to 55 with Graves' ophthalmopathy. This chain's CDR3 is CSARMGSYNEQFF. The CDR3 DNA is TGCAGTGCTAGGATGGGCTCCTACAATGAGCAGTTCTTC.